This is a list of T cell receptor beta chains from one sample in a study of spatial heterogeneity in lung cancer. From the 5' RACE reads, TCRdb called clonotypes with MiXCR, one entry per CDR3 protein. The sample lists 60,000 to 85,000 distinct CDR3 sequences, around 9.3% occurring once. This sample comprised PBMCs, obtained at follow-up. The receptors were gathered from a female donor with early-stage non-small cell lung cancer. Both conserved end residues are part of each CDR3. A D gene is named only where the DNA matches it firmly. Some rows mark clone size as missing; the rest say once, few, many or name a class of expanded clone.

V	length	J	size	D	CDR3	DNA
TRBV5-1	14	TRBJ2-3	many	TRBD1	CASSSGQTTDTQYF	TGCGCCAGCAGCTCGGGACAGACTACAGATACGCAGTATTTT
TRBV7-3	15	TRBJ2-5	many	TRBD1	CASSVTGTEGETQYF	TGTGCCAGCAGCGTCACCGGGACAGAGGGAGAGACCCAGTACTTC
TRBV20-1	15	TRBJ1-1	few	-	CSAPRPTTPGTEAFF	TGCAGTGCCCCACGGCCAACGACCCCGGGGACTGAAGCTTTCTTT
TRBV27	13	TRBJ1-5	-	-	CASSLWPGQPQHF	TGTGCCAGCAGTCTCTGGCCGGGACAGCCCCAGCATTTT
TRBV30	12	TRBJ1-5	-	-	CAWSPGGQPQHF	TGTGCCTGGAGTCCCGGGGGTCAGCCCCAGCATTTT
TRBV7-9	11	TRBJ2-5	many	-	CASSPGETQYF	TGTGCCAGCAGCCCAGGGGAGACCCAGTACTTC
TRBV10-3	14	TRBJ1-3	many	-	CAISDGITGNTIYF	TGTGCCATCAGTGACGGCATTACTGGAAACACCATATATTTT
TRBV6-2/TRBV6-3	13	TRBJ1-5	few	-	CAAQEYSNQPQHF	TGTGCAGCACAGGAATATAGCAATCAGCCCCAGCATTTT
TRBV2	12	TRBJ2-7	few	-	CASSGGAYEQYF	TGTGCCAGCAGTGGGGGGGCCTACGAGCAGTACTTC
TRBV5-1	16	TRBJ2-2	few	-	CASSFPRDANTGELFF	TGCGCCAGCAGCTTTCCCAGAGACGCGAACACCGGGGAGCTGTTTTTT
TRBV11-2	17	TRBJ2-2	-	TRBD2	CASSLVAGGGIAGELFF	TGTGCCAGCAGCTTAGTAGCGGGAGGGGGTATCGCCGGGGAGCTGTTTTTT
TRBV27	16	TRBJ1-3	many	-	CASSPRGGLSGNTIYF	TGTGCCAGCAGTCCCCGGGGGGGGCTCTCTGGAAACACCATATATTTT
TRBV2	16	TRBJ2-5	few	-	CASTRTQGGGQETQYF	TGTGCCAGCACACGGACCCAGGGTGGCGGGCAAGAGACCCAGTACTTC
TRBV20-1	11	TRBJ1-1	many	-	CSASFGTEAFF	TGCAGTGCTAGTTTTGGCACTGAAGCTTTCTTT
TRBV3-1	18	TRBJ2-7	-	TRBD2	CASSQERLAGAYSYEQYF	TGTGCCAGCAGCCAAGAGCGCCTAGCGGGAGCCTACTCCTACGAGCAGTACTTC
TRBV7-2	14	TRBJ2-1	many	TRBD2	CASSSRLAGTEQFF	TGTGCCAGCAGTTCTAGACTAGCGGGAACCGAGCAGTTCTTC
TRBV20-1	13	TRBJ2-5	many	-	CSARAAGEETQYF	TGCAGTGCTAGAGCGGCCGGGGAAGAGACCCAGTACTTC
TRBV2	13	TRBJ1-5	-	-	CASRRDTDQPQHF	TGTGCCAGCAGGCGGGACACCGATCAGCCCCAGCATTTT
TRBV28	16	TRBJ2-2	-	-	CASSFHGRTNTGELFF	TGTGCCAGCAGTTTTCACGGCAGGACGAACACCGGGGAGCTGTTTTTT
TRBV2	14	TRBJ1-5	many	-	CASSSQGSRQPQHF	TGTGCCAGCAGTTCCCAGGGAAGTAGGCAGCCCCAGCATTTT
TRBV9	19	TRBJ2-3	many	TRBD2	CASSVVPAGDRNPTDTQYF	TGTGCCAGCAGCGTAGTCCCAGCGGGAGACCGAAACCCCACAGATACGCAGTATTTT
TRBV20-1	14	TRBJ2-7	-	TRBD1	CSARDGQGIYEQYF	TGCAGTGCTAGAGACGGACAGGGAATCTACGAGCAGTACTTC